This section outlines one T cell receptor beta chain sequence together with its context. The table came from immunoSEQ multiplex PCR; TCRdb's copy has only in-frame clones and leaves some out. The table has fewer than 60,000 clones, roughly 92% seen once; the top ten hold 3.5% to 5%. This specimen belongs to a study of technical replicates of blood from a few donors. Germline-derived CDR1 and CDR2 are MGHRA and YSYEKL. This CDR3 is 13 amino acids long. V lost 1 base, J lost 7 bases, and 11 bases lay in between. The sequence came from a human donor in good health. Some clones in this sample may be carry-over from other donors' samples. Sequencing used PBMCs. The V call is TRBV4-1, the J call TRBJ2-7; D perhaps matches TRBD2 (5 bases). The CDR3 coding sequence is TGCGCCAGCAGCCAAGGAGGGCCTACGGAGCAGTACTTC. Translated: CASSQGGPTEQYF.